This TCR beta chain was retrieved from a study of T cells in Graves' hyperthyroidism and ophthalmopathy. Exclusion of a patient resulted from uncontrolled infection, other autoimmune disease, pregnancy or lactation. The V end was cut by 2 bases, the J end by 2 bases, with 15 bases between. CDR1 and CDR2 from the germline V gene are SNHLY and FYNNEI. CDR3 length: 16 residues. This clonotype showed up many times. RNA transcripts provided the source from which TCR beta CDR3 regions were amplified. Primed by the HTBI set, a first-round RT-PCR was run on the TCR CDR3. One entry per CDR3 protein, called by TCRdb with MiXCR from the multiplex PCR reads. The sample yields roughly 530,000 distinct CDR3 sequences, 17% seen once.

The sequenced sample was blood. This sequence originates from a woman between 18 and 30 years old with Graves' ophthalmopathy. The J gene is TRBJ2-5, the V gene TRBV2; a possible D gene is TRBD1 (5 bases). The CDR3 nucleotides read TGTGCCAGCAGTGAAAGGTCCGACAGCCAGCAAGAGACCCAGTACTTC. It specifies CASSERSDSQQETQYF.